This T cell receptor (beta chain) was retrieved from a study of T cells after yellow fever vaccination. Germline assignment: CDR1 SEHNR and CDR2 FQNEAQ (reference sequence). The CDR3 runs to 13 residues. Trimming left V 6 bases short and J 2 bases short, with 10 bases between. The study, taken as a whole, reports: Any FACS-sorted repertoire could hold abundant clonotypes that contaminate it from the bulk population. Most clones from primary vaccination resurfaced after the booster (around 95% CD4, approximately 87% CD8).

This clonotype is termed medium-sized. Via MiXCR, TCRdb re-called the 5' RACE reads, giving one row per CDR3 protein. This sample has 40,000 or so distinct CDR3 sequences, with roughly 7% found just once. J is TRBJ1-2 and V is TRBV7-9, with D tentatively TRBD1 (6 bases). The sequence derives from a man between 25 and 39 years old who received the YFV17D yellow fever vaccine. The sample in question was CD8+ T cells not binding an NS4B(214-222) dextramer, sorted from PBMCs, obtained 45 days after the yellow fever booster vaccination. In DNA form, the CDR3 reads TGTGCCAGCAGTGGACAGCTGAACTATGGCTACACCTTC. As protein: CASSGQLNYGYTF.